This T cell receptor (beta chain) was recorded in a study of blood T cells in healthy people across ages. Whole-study findings and limits: Long-lived and aged donors differed, with more naive CD4+ cells and higher diversity in the long-lived.

The authors ran a second PCR of roughly 6 to 12 cycles using a sample-barcoded 5' primer and a J-beta primer mix. Each CDR3 protein gets one entry after TCRdb re-called the 5' RACE reads with MiXCR. This table has some 700,000 distinct CDR3 sequences, 20% to 25% appearing once. CDR3 length equals 13 residues. Per germline, CDR1 MNHNY and CDR2 SVGAGI (reference sequence). Trimming took off 6 bases at V and 1 base at J, with 9 bases between the two ends. This clonotype was recorded a few times. Its matching antigen is unknown. The sequence derives from a man aged 65 to 79 in good health. J is TRBJ1-1 and V is TRBV6-6, with D uncertain. Sequencing was done on a sample of blood. CDR3 amino acids: CASRGGQNTEAFF. The CDR3, as DNA: TGTGCCAGCAGAGGCGGGCAGAACACTGAAGCTTTCTTT.